This T cell receptor (beta chain) was profiled in a study of vaccination and CD4 T cells after COVID-19. Study background: Collection of post-COVID samples occurred a median around 96 days after diagnosis, spanning a range of 35 to 161. Investigators stimulated cells with overlapping spike peptides drawn from SARS-CoV-2, HCoV-NL63, HCoV-OC43 and HCoV-229E. Study conclusions and caveats: Early timepoints after natural infection were not analyzed in these convalescent patients.

As regards this clonotype: Its antigen is not known.

At the Johns Hopkins FTIC core, DNA taken from cultured CD4+ T cells was sequenced by way of the Oncomine TCR Beta short-read assay. Genomic DNA was isolated from CD4+ T cells that had been cultured. In TCRdb, the PCR reads were re-called with MiXCR into one record per CDR3 protein. The sample records approximately 16,000 distinct CDR3 sequences, 78% being singletons. Documented treatment: roughly nine-day PBMC culture with coronavirus spike peptide pools or control peptides (ViraFEST assay). CDR3 length equals 12 residues. CDR1 is SGHVS, CDR2 FNYEAQ, per germline. Trimming stripped 0 bases from V and 5 bases from J, with 4 bases between.

The sequenced sample was CD4+ T cells from blood, cultured in vitro, obtained after SARS-CoV-2 vaccination. This rearrangement joins TRBV7-6 to TRBJ2-5, with D unclear. The receptor was derived from a human donor who received a COVID-19 vaccine. CDR3 nucleotide sequence: TGTGCCAGCAGCTTAGCTAGGGAGACCCAGTACTTC. Protein product: CASSLARETQYF. Variable domain in full (rest from reference TRBV7-6 and TRBJ2-5): GAGVSQSPRYKVTKRGQDVALRCDPISGHVSLYWYRQALGQGPEFLTYFNYEAQQDKSGLPNDRFSAERPEGSISTLTIQRTEQRDSAMYRCASSLARETQYFGPGTRLLVL.